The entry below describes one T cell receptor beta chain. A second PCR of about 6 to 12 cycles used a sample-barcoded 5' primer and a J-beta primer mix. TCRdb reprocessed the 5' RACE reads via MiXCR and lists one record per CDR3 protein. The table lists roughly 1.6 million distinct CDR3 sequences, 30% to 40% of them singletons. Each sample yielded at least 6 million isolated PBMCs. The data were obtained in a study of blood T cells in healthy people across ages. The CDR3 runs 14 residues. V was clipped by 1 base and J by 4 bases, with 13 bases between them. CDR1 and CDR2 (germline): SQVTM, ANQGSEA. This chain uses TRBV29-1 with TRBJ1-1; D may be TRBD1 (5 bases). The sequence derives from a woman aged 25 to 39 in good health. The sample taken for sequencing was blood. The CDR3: CSVEAEGYGTEAFF. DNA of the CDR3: TGCAGCGTTGAAGCGGAGGGGTACGGCACTGAAGCTTTCTTT.